This TCR beta chain was recorded in a study of CD8+ T cells in alopecia areata (dated by TCRdb to 2017 to 2018). With respect to the entire study: The treated patients took part in an open-label pilot trial in which moderate-to-severe alopecia areata was treated with oral tofacitinib at 5 to 10 mg twice daily. Scalp tissue and sorted CD4+ and CD8+ peripheral blood T cells from patchy and totalis/universalis alopecia areata patients and from healthy controls were covered by human TCRbeta sequencing. In both human patients and the C3H/HeJ mouse model, the study applied high-throughput TCRbeta sequencing to look at T cell clonal expansion in alopecia areata. Amplification of TCRbeta CDR3 regions was done by immunoSEQ multiplex PCR using 35 Vbeta forward primers and 13 Jbeta reverse primers. Tofacitinib-treated patients had biopsies at baseline and at 4 and 24 weeks of treatment, with a later scalp biopsy in several patients. Patients received tofacitinib for 6 to 18 months and were then followed off drug for 6 months to check for delayed response and recurrence. RNA was obtained with the PAXgene miRNA kit for fixed scalp, the miRNeasy kit for PBMCs, and the RNeasy kit for mouse skin. Disease severity in treated patients was measured with the SALT score, which quantifies the percentage of affected scalp surface area. Scalp clonality was compared among normal scalp (n=4), patchy alopecia areata scalp (n=8), and alopecia totalis/universalis scalp (n=8).

Interpreted using the paper, the treatment or condition label stands for: oral pan-JAK inhibitor, 5-10 mg twice daily. Peripheral blood and lesional scalp punch biopsies were obtained from patients with alopecia areata. PBMCs were isolated by density centrifugation and stained for CD3, CD4 and CD8, after which CD4+ and CD8+ T cells were sorted on a FACSAria. Study-level results and caveats: The treated cohort was small, with a single nonresponder, so links between baseline CD8+ expansion and response need larger studies. Lesional scalp, especially in alopecia totalis/universalis, showed higher clonality and more expanded CD8+ clones than normal scalp, suggesting antigenic drive. Shared TCR sequences between patients were less evident than in mice, which may be partly attributable to HLA diversity in the patient population. Unlike mouse skin, which is dominated by gammadelta T cells, normal human skin has resident alphabeta T cells that are also sequenced, and this complicates analysis of the scalp TCR repertoire. Many expanded lesional clones were found to persist in scalp and blood during tofacitinib treatment, and relapse after treatment cessation may be partly explained by this persistence. Tofacitinib significantly lowered scalp clonality and the number of expanded CD8+ clones among the top 100 scalp clones.

This clone has more than one count but fewer than ten. The specificity of this receptor is unknown. Per-base quality was not reported, and no clone a single base away is much larger than it. V lost 0 bases and J lost 5 bases; the stretch between them is 4 bases long. From a lookup of the germline V gene, CDR1 and CDR2 are SGDLS and YYNGEE. Inclusive of the bounding cysteine and phenylalanine, the CDR3 is 12 residues long. Solely the CDR3 DNA is kept, with 36 bases framed from the first base. Libraries came from the immunoSEQ multiplex PCR assay. RNA was extracted from all samples and reverse transcribed into cDNA as template for TCR sequencing. First-strand cDNA was synthesized with SuperScript III using a 2:1 mix of oligo-dT and random hexamers. A synthetic immune receptor repertoire was used to gauge amplification bias, and whatever bias remained was removed computationally. The paper's processing steps were these. Raw reads were preprocessed to remove errors, and CDR3 was defined by IMGT conventions from the conserved cysteine to phenylalanine. Clonality was calculated as 1 minus Shannon entropy normalized by log2 of the number of productive unique TCRs. Whether each scalp clone was CD4 or CD8 was inferred by checking scalp TCRbeta sequences against the CD4 and CD8 repertoires from sorted blood. TCRdb carries this immuneACCESS record with in-frame sequences only. Its versions omit some clonotypes, under half of them owing to an unresolved V gene in the studies checked, with the rest unexplained. The V and J calls and clone size were taken over from that table, and D and trimming were inferred from the DNA. For this sample the table gives about 250,000 clones, of which 60% were detected only once. More than 0.85% of the sample is in the top ten clones.

The sequence links TRBV9 to TRBJ2-3; the D gene assignment is ambiguous. Sequences were derived from CD4+ T cells sorted from blood, sampled at roughly week 52, from a patient treated with tofacitinib. The sequence derives from a human donor with alopecia areata. In nucleotide form, the sequence is TGTGCCAGCAGCGTAGCTGAAGATACGCAGTATTTT. This sequence encodes CASSVAEDTQYF.